Described below is a single T cell receptor beta chain sequence and its context. What antigen it recognizes has not been identified. One base away there is no much larger clone; base qualities are not given. Whole blood was collected in K2EDTA tubes by collaborating institutions according to the institutions' own protocols. Collaborator samples were shipped for TCRbeta analysis as frozen whole blood, isolated PBMCs, or DNA extracted from either sample type. This sample is part of a study of blood T cell repertoires in COVID-19 (dated by TCRdb to 2019 to 2021). In the study overall: Samples from collaborators originated in the United States, Italy and Spain and spanned both the acute and convalescent phases of COVID-19. The samples were drawn from two sources: the first 160 participants of the ongoing ImmuneRACE study, and about 1,300 subjects contributed by 6 global collaborators. The prospective study material was composed of cDNA or gDNA derived from T cells, B-cell-depleted T cells, or PBMCs. Deeply sampled blood TCRbeta repertoires from subjects exposed to, actively infected with, or recovered from COVID-19 were included in the dataset. The repertoires were made available in a free public database intended to serve as a resource for research on the immune response to SARS-CoV-2. Where available, HLA class I and class II types were obtained from metadata supplied by the sample provider rather than from assay-based typing. The sample metadata nearly always contained a de-identified subject ID, COVID-19 status, age in years and sex. The study at large found these results: How much clinical and demographic metadata was included differed by source and by participant, and the metadata was provided uncurated.

V lost 0 bases and J lost 5 bases, and the count of bases not matched to a germline gene is 3. The CDR3, cysteine through phenylalanine, is 15 amino acids long. The only DNA kept is the CDR3, 45 bases in frame from the first base. From the germline V gene (reference sequence), CDR1 is LGHDT and CDR2 is YNNKEL. TCRbeta CDR3 regions were amplified from genomic DNA using the immunoSEQ Assay, a bias-controlled multiplex PCR. As for how the authors treated the data: Within the assay, amplification of reference gene primers was used to estimate how many nucleated cells each sample contained. To quantify the absolute abundance of each unique TCRbeta CDR3 rearrangement, sequence reads were collapsed and filtered. For each sample, productive Simpson clonality was calculated by taking the square root of Simpson's diversity index across productive rearrangements. TCRdb carries this immuneACCESS record with in-frame sequences only. Its versions omit some clonotypes, under half of them owing to an unresolved V gene in the studies checked, with the rest unexplained. Clonal size and the V and J genes are those of that table, whereas D and trimming came from the DNA. The sample data list roughly 200,000 clones, and about four fifths of these were observed just once. The ten largest clonotypes hold approximately 4.4% of the sample.

This TCR was recovered from a man aged 50-60 years with active or convalescent COVID-19. The V and J segments used are TRBV3-1 (or the pseudogene TRBV3-2) and TRBJ2-1, with 8 bases matching TRBD2. The specimen was peripheral blood. The CDR3 region: CASSQDSAGDNEQFF. The nucleotide sequence reads TGTGCCAGCAGCCAAGACTCAGCGGGGGACAATGAGCAGTTCTTC.